In its sample, the clone carrying this T cell receptor beta chain is medium-sized (0.01 to 0.1%). What it binds is unknown. V lost 0 bases and J lost 0, with 12 bases in between. CDR3 size: 16 residues. The germline V gene has CDR1 ENHRY and CDR2 SYGVKD. Treatment of any kind had been given to no patient before thyroid surgery. This entry comes from a study of metastatic and nonmetastatic thyroid tumors. Study overall: Comparative analysis of repertoires was undertaken across blood and tumor or nodule tissue obtained from malignant and benign thyroid patients.

Through MiXCR, TCRdb re-clonotyped the PCR reads. Altogether around 20,000 clones are present, 30% to 35% being singletons, with the ten largest covering 20% to 25%. General study results and limits: Reported TCR beta diversity, measured in blood and tumor, was significantly higher for malignant thyroid tumors than for benign nodules.

This chain links TRBV10-3 with TRBJ2-7; no clear D. Sequencing was performed on adjacent normal tissue. The sequence derives from a female donor with papillary thyroid cancer or a benign thyroid nodule (not recorded which). Some clones in this sample may be carry-over from other donors' samples. The CDR3 protein is CAISESGWQASYEQYF. CDR3 nucleotide sequence: TGTGCCATCAGTGAGTCGGGTTGGCAGGCCTCCTACGAGCAGTACTTC.